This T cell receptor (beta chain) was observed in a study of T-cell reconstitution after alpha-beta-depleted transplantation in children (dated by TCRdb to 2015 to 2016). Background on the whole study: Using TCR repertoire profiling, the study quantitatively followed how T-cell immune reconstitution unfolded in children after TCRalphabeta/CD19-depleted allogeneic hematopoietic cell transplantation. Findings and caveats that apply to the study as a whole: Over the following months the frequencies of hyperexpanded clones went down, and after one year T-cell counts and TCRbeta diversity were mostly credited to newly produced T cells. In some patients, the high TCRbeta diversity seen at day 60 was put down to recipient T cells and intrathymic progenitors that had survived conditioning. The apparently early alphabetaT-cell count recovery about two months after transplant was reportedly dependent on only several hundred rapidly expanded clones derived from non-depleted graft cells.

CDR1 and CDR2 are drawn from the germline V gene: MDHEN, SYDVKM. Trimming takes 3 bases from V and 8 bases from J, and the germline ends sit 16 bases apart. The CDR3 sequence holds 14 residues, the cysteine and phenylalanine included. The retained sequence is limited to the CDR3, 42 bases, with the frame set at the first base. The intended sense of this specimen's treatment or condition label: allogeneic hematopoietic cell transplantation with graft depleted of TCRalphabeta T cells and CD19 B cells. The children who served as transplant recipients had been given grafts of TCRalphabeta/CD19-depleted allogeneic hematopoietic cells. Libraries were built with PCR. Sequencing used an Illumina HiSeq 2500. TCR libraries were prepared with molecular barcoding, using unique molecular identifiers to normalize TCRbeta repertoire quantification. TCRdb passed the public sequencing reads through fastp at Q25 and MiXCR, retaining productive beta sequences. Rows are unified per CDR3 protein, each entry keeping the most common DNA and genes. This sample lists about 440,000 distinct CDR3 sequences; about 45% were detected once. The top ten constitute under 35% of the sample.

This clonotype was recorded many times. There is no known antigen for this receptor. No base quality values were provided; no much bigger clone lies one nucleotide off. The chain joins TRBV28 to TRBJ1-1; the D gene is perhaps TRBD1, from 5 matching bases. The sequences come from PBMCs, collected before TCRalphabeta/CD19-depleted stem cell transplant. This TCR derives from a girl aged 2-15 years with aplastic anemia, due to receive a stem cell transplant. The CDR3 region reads CASSLGRSVTEAFF. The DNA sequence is TGTGCCAGCAGTTTGGGGCGGTCGGTGACAGAAGCTTTCTTT.